This T cell receptor beta chain was recovered during a study of cytomegalovirus exposure and HLA in healthy donors. The PCR made use of 60 Vbeta and 13 Jbeta primers. Profiling relied on immunoSEQ multiplex PCR, and the TCRdb table lists in-frame clones only, not all of them. Among 130,000 or so clones listed, around 70% were seen once. Sequencing used PBMCs. The source of this sequence is a woman aged 40 to 50 in good health and CMV-seropositive.

CDR3 in DNA: TGTGCCAGCAGCTCCCCTGAGGGTGGCAATCAGCCCCAGCATTTT. Translated, it gives CASSSPEGGNQPQHF. The chain couples TRBV7-3 to TRBJ1-5, with D unresolved. The CDR3 is 15 amino acids. Germline CDR1 and CDR2: SGHTA and FQGTGA. V was clipped by 4 bases and J by 2 bases, with 12 bases between them.